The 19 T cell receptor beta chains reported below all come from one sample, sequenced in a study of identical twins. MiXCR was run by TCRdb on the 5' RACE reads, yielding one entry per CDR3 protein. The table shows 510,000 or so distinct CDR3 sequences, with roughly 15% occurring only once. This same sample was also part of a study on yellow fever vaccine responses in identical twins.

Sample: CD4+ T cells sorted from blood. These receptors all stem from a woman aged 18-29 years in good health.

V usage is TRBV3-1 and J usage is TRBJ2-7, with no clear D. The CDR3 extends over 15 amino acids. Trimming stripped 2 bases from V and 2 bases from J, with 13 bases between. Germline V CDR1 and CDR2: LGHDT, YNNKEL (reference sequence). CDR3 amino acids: CASSQRRTAAYEQYF. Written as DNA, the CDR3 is TGTGCCAGCAGCCAAAGAAGGACGGCCGCCTACGAGCAGTACTTC.

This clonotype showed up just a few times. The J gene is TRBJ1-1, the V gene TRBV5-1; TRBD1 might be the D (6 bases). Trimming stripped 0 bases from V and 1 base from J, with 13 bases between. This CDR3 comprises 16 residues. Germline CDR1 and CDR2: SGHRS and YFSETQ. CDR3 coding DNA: TGCGCCAGCAGCTTGGGGGGGGGCGCTCGGAACACTGAAGCTTTCTTT. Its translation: CASSLGGGARNTEAFF.

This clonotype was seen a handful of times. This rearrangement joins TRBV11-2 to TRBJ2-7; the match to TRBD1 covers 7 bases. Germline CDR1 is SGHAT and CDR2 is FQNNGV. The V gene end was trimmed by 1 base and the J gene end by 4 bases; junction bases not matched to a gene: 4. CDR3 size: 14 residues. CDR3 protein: CASSLGYRGYEQYV. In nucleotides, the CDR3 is TGTGCCAGCAGCTTAGGTTACAGGGGTTACGAGCAGTACGTC.

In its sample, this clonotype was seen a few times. The CDR3 sequence: CASSLSGTPNQPQHF. In DNA, the CDR3 is TGTGCCAGCAGTTTATCCGGGACACCGAATCAGCCCCAGCATTTT. This rearrangement joins TRBV12-3 or TRBV12-4 to TRBJ1-5; D may be TRBD1 (6 bases). The CDR3 contains 15 residues. V was shortened by 2 bases and J by 4 bases, with 12 bases between the two germline ends.

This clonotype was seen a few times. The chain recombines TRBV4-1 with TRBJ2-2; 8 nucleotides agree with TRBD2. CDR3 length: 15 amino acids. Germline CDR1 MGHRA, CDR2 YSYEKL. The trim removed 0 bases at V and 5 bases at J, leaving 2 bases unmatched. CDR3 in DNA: TGCGCCAGCAGCCAAGAAGCGGGAGTGACCGGGGAGCTGTTTTTT. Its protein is CASSQEAGVTGELFF.

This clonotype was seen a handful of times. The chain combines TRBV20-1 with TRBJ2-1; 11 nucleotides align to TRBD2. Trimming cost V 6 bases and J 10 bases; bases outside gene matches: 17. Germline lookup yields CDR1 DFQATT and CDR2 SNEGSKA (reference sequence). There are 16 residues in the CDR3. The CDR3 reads CSAPLLLAGVSREQFF. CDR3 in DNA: TGCAGTGCCCCTCTTCTACTAGCGGGAGTCTCGAGGGAGCAGTTCTTC.

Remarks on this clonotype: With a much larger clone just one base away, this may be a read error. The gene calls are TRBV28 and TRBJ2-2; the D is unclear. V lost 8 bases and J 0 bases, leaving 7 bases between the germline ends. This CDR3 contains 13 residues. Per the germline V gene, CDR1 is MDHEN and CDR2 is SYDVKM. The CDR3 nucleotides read TGTGCCAGCCGGGTAGCGAACACCGGGGAGCTGTTTTTT. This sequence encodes CASRVANTGELFF.

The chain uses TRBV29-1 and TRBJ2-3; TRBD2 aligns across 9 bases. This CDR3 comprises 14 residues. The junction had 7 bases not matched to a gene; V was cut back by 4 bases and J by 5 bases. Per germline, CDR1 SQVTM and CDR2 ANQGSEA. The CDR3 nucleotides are TGCAGCGTTGTTCGGGGCGGGAGGGGAGATACGCAGTATTTT. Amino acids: CSVVRGGRGDTQYF.

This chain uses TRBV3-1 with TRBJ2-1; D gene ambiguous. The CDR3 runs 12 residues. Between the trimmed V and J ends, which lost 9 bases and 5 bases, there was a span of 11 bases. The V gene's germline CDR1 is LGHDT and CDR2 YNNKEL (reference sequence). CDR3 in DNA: TGTGCCAGTGCCAGGCTCGACAATGAGCAGTTCTTC. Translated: CASARLDNEQFF.

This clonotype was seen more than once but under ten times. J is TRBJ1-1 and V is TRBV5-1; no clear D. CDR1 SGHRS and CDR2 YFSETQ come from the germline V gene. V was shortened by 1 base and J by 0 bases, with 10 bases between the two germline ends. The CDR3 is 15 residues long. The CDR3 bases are TGCGCCAGCAGCTTGAATCCCGAAATGAACACTGAAGCTTTCTTT. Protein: CASSLNPEMNTEAFF.

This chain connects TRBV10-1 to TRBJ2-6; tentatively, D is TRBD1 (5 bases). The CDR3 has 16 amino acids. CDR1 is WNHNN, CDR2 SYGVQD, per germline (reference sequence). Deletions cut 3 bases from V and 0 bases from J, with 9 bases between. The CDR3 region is CASSESTGSGANVLTF. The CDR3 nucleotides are TGCGCCAGCAGTGAAAGTACAGGCTCTGGGGCCAACGTCCTGACTTTC.

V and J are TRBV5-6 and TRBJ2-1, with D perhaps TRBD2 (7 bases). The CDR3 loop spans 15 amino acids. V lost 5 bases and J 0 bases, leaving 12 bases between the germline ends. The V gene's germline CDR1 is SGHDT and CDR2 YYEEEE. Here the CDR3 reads CASSQAGASYNEQFF. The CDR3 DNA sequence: TGTGCCAGCAGTCAGGCGGGGGCCTCCTACAATGAGCAGTTCTTC.

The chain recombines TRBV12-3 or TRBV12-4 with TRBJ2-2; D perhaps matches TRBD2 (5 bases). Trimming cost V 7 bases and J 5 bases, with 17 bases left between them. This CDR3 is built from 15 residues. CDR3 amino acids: CASTAEKGGTGELFF. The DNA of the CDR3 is TGTGCCAGCACCGCGGAGAAGGGCGGGACCGGGGAGCTGTTTTTT.

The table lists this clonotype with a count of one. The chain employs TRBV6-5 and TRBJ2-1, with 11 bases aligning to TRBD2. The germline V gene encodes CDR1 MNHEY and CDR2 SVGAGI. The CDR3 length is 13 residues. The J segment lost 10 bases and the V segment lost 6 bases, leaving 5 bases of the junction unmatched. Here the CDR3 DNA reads TGTGCCAGCAGGCTTACTAGCGGGGGCGAGCAGTTCTTC. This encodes CASRLTSGGEQFF.

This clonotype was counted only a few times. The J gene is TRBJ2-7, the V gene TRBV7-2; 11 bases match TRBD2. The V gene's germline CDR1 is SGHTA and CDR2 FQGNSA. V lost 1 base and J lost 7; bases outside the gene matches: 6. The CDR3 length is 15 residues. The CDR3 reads CASSLVAGGPGEQYF. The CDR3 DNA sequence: TGTGCCAGCAGCTTAGTAGCGGGAGGGCCGGGTGAGCAGTACTTC.

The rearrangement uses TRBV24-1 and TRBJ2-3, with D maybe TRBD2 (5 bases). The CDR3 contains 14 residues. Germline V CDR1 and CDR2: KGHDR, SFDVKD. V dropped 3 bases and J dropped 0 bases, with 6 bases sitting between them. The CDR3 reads CATSDPSSTDTQYF. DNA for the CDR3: TGTGCCACCAGTGATCCTAGCAGCACAGATACGCAGTATTTT.

The CDR3 is CASSPSTPTDTQYF. The CDR3 DNA follows: TGTGCCAGCAGCCCTTCGACGCCCACAGATACGCAGTATTTT. The chain has TRBV28 and TRBJ2-3; the D is unclear. The CDR3 length is 14 residues. V lost 6 bases, J lost 2 bases, and 12 bases lay in between. Germline CDR1 is MDHEN and CDR2 is SYDVKM. Variable domain in full (rest from reference TRBV28 and TRBJ2-3): DVKVTQSSRYLVKRTGEKVFLECVQDMDHENMFWYRQDPGLGLRLIYFSYDVKMKEKGDIPEGYSVSREKKERFSLILESASTNQTSMYLCASSPSTPTDTQYFGPGTRLTVL.

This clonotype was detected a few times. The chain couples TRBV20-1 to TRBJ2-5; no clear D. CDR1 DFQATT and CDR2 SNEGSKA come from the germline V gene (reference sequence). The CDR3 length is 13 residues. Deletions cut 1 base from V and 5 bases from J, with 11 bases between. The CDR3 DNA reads TGCAGTGCTAGAGGTATCCCCGCGGAGACCCAGTACTTC. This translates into CSARGIPAETQYF.

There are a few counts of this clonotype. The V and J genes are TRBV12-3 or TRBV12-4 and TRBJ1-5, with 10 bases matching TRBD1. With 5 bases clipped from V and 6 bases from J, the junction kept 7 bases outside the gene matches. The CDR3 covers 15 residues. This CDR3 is CASSPGTGVLQPQHF. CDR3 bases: TGTGCCAGCAGTCCCGGGACAGGGGTCCTTCAGCCCCAGCATTTT.